These 18 T cell receptor beta chains were all obtained from the same sample, sequenced in a study of shared clonotypes between healthy human individuals. TCRdb keeps only in-frame clones here, not all; method: immunoSEQ multiplex PCR. The sample has fewer than 1.4 million clones; more than 75% are singletons. The source material was memory CD4+ T cells from PBMCs. Stated subset: CD45RA-negative fraction. These receptors all stem from a man between 18 and 35 years old in good health. Some clones in this sample may be carry-over from other donors' samples.

The gene calls are TRBV7-6 and TRBJ2-5, with 8 positions matching TRBD1. The end of the DNA aligns better with TRBJ2-7, so the J call may be wrong. There are 16 residues in the CDR3. Germline V gene data show CDR1 as SGHVS and CDR2 as FNYEAQ. CDR3 in DNA: TGTGCCACAACACCGCCCCTAGGGACAGGCAACTACGAGCAGTACTTC. This translates into CATTPPLGTGNYEQYF.

This rearrangement joins TRBV6-4 to TRBJ1-4; the D is unclear. Per germline, CDR1 MRHNA and CDR2 SNTAGT. The CDR3 covers 14 residues. The ends were cut back, 6 bases at V and 4 bases at J, with 12 bases in the middle. Here the CDR3 reads CASSPADGNEKLFF. For the CDR3, the DNA is TGTGCCAGCAGCCCTGCGGACGGTAATGAAAAACTGTTTTTT.

V usage is TRBV11-2 and J usage is TRBJ2-7; the match to TRBD1 covers 8 bases. CDR1 and CDR2 (germline): SGHAT, FQNNGV. The CDR3 has 14 amino acids. V was clipped by 1 base and J by 5 bases; unmatched bases: 4. CDR3 in DNA: TGTGCCAGCAGCTTAGGGGACAGGATTCACGAGCAGTACTTC. Translation: CASSLGDRIHEQYF.

V usage is TRBV5-1 and J usage is TRBJ2-1; maybe TRBD2 (6 bases). The CDR3 is 15 residues long. Deletions cut 4 bases from V and 3 bases from J, with 14 bases between. Germline values: CDR1 SGHRS, CDR2 YFSETQ. Here the CDR3 DNA reads TGCGCCAGCAGCCCCCAGGGAGGCAACTACAATGAGCAGTTCTTC. It specifies CASSPQGGNYNEQFF.

The CDR3 spells CASSVGQGSNEKLFF. The CDR3 region has the DNA TGTGCCAGCAGCGTGGGACAGGGATCGAATGAAAAACTGTTTTTT. This chain uses TRBV9 with TRBJ1-4, with TRBD1 matching 9 bases. J lost 5 bases, V lost 2 bases, and 4 bases had no gene match. Germline V gives CDR1 SGDLS, CDR2 YYNGEE. The CDR3 extends over 15 amino acids.

The chain has TRBV5-4 and TRBJ2-2; 12 bases agree with TRBD2. The CDR3 loop spans 16 amino acids. V gave up 2 bases and J gave up 5 bases; unmatched junction bases: 4. CDR1 is SGHNT and CDR2 is YYREEE in the germline V gene (reference sequence). The CDR3: CASSFSSGRGTGELFF. The CDR3 DNA follows: TGTGCCAGCAGCTTTTCTAGCGGGAGGGGTACCGGGGAGCTGTTTTTT.

The chain links TRBV4-2 to TRBJ2-1, with D perhaps assigned TRBD1 or TRBD2 (6 bases each). The germline gives CDR1 LGHNA, CDR2 YNFKEQ. The CDR3 runs to 14 residues. Trimming left V 0 bases short and J 8 bases short, with 11 bases between. The CDR3: CASSQENREDEQFF. The CDR3 nucleotides read TGTGCCAGCAGCCAAGAGAACAGGGAGGATGAGCAGTTCTTC.

This clone was counted a few times. This sequence joins TRBV30 and TRBJ2-2; D remains unclear. CDR1 GTSNPN and CDR2 SVGIG come from the germline V gene (reference sequence). Trimming took off 2 bases at V and 0 bases at J, with 10 bases between the two ends. There are 15 residues in the CDR3. The CDR3 coding sequence is TGTGCCTGGAGTAACAGCTTGACGAACACCGGGGAGCTGTTTTTT. It codes for CAWSNSLTNTGELFF.

The chain combines TRBV5-1 with TRBJ2-2; D possibly corresponds to TRBD1 (6 bases). V was pared by 4 bases and J by 3 bases, with 13 bases between. The CDR3 is made up of 15 amino acids. CDR1 is SGHRS and CDR2 is YFSETQ in the germline V gene. The CDR3 here is CASSGQGLYTGELFF. The CDR3 region has the DNA TGCGCCAGCAGCGGGCAGGGGCTCTACACCGGGGAGCTGTTTTTT.

This chain links TRBV4-1 with TRBJ1-6; D unclear. CDR3 size: 15 residues. From germline, CDR1 is MGHRA and CDR2 YSYEKL. V was clipped by 0 bases and J by 13 bases, with 16 bases between them. The CDR3 region has the DNA TGCGCCAGCAGCCAAGAGGAGAAGGCCACTGGGCCCCTCCACTTT. It specifies CASSQEEKATGPLHF.

The V gene is TRBV5-1, the J gene TRBJ2-1, with TRBD2 identical over 12 bases. This CDR3 has 15 amino acids. Germline assignment: CDR1 SGHRS and CDR2 YFSETQ. Germline trimming cut 3 bases from V and 8 bases from J; bases unmatched to any gene: 6. CDR3: CASSSSGRAFDEQFF. The CDR3 DNA reads as TGCGCCAGCAGCTCTAGCGGGAGGGCCTTCGATGAGCAGTTCTTC.

About this clone: A junction boundary mismatches the germline segment, possibly from a read error. The genes are TRBV19 and TRBJ1-4, with D unresolved. Germline CDR1 LNHDA, CDR2 SQIVND (reference sequence). The CDR3 is 12 residues long. For the CDR3, the DNA is TGTGCCAGTAGTCGGAGTGGGCCGGCAAGGTCTTTT. Its translation: CASSRSGPARSF.

This chain connects TRBV5-1 to TRBJ1-1; tentative D call: TRBD1 (6 bases). Germline CDR1 SGHRS, CDR2 YFSETQ. The ends were cut back, 4 bases at V and 3 bases at J, with 16 bases in the middle. This CDR3 comprises 15 residues. The CDR3 bases are TGCGCCAGCAGCCCCGGGGGCGGGTTATACACTGAAGCTTTCTTT. This gives the protein CASSPGGGLYTEAFF.

The V call is TRBV4-2, the J call TRBJ2-2; D is undetermined. The CDR3 has 12 amino acids. Trimming shortened V by 8 bases and J by 7 bases, and 11 bases separated the two germline ends. The germline gives CDR1 LGHNA, CDR2 YNFKEQ. Written as DNA, the CDR3 is TGTGCCAGCGGTACCCTGGACGGGGAGCTGTTTTTT. It yields the protein CASGTLDGELFF.

V is TRBV19 and J is TRBJ1-1; 8 bases fit TRBD1. The CDR3 has 14 amino acids. With 7 bases clipped from V and 4 bases from J, the junction kept 8 bases outside the gene matches. Germline V CDR1 and CDR2: LNHDA, SQIVND (reference sequence). The CDR3 loop reads CASIPDRVGTEAFF. The DNA of the CDR3 is TGTGCCAGTATTCCGGACAGGGTGGGCACTGAAGCTTTCTTT.

This clone appeared once. A far larger clone lies a single base away; this is likely a read error. Other DNA sequences of this sample code for an identical CDR3. The chain combines TRBV30 with TRBJ1-5; D call uncertain. This CDR3 region has 13 residues. V shed 0 bases and J shed 0 bases, with 3 bases lying between them. Germline CDR1 GTSNPN, CDR2 SVGIG (reference sequence). CDR3 sequence: CAWSVLSNQPQHF. The CDR3 DNA is TGTGCCTGGAGTGTCCTTAGCAATCAGCCCCAGCATTTT.

The chain employs TRBV19 and TRBJ1-2, with D perhaps matching TRBD1 (6 bases). The CDR3 is made up of 12 amino acids. CDR1 and CDR2 from the germline V gene are LNHDA and SQIVND (reference sequence). Between the trimmed V and J ends, which lost 7 bases and 3 bases, there was a span of 9 bases. This CDR3 reads CASTRTDYGYTF. The DNA for the CDR3 is TGTGCCAGTACACGGACAGACTATGGCTACACCTTC.

Concerning this clone: It may be a read error: a sequence one base away is much more abundant. The chain combines TRBV5-1 with TRBJ2-7; TRBD1 matches at 10 bases. Per germline, CDR1 SGHRS and CDR2 YFSETQ. CDR3 size: 15 residues. In DNA, the CDR3 is TGCGCCAGCAGCCTAGGACAGGGGGAGAGCTACGGGCAGTACTTC. Protein: CASSLGQGESYGQYF.